Following are 10 T cell receptor beta chains from one sample sequenced in a study of blood T cell repertoires in COVID-19. Data came from immunoSEQ multiplex PCR; TCRdb stores just in-frame clones and leaves some out. The sample holds some 210,000 clones, about nine tenths seen once. The sequenced material came from peripheral blood. These receptors originate from a woman aged 40 to 50 with acute or convalescent COVID-19.

The V gene is TRBV10-2, the J gene TRBJ2-7; 13 positions agree with TRBD2. Per germline, CDR1 WSHSY and CDR2 SAAADI. CDR3 length: 14 residues. J gave up 7 bases and V 5 bases, and 5 bases lay outside the gene matches. The CDR3 bases are TGCGCCAGCAGTAAGACTAGCGGGGGGTCGGAGCAGTACGTC. Translation gives CASSKTSGGSEQYV.

The chain links TRBV14 to TRBJ1-2; D remains unclear. Trimming left V 4 bases short and J 2 bases short, with 11 bases between. This CDR3 spans 14 amino acids. Germline-derived CDR1 and CDR2 are SGHDN and FVKESK. The DNA for the CDR3 is TGTGCCAGCAGCCCAGACGGGAACAACTATGGCTACACCTTC. Translating gives CASSPDGNNYGYTF.

The rearrangement links TRBV3-1 (or the pseudogene TRBV3-2) to TRBJ1-2, with D perhaps TRBD1 (5 bases). Between the trimmed V and J ends, which lost 4 bases and 6 bases, there was a span of 15 bases. The CDR3 runs to 14 residues. CDR1 is LGHDT and CDR2 is YNNKEL in the germline V gene (reference sequence). CDR3 in amino acids: CASSPPLGADGYTF. In nucleotides, the CDR3 is TGTGCCAGCAGCCCACCTTTAGGGGCGGATGGCTACACCTTC.

This chain links TRBV9 with TRBJ2-3, with 8 bases fitting TRBD2. The CDR3 covers 16 residues. Trimming at V came to 0 bases and at J to 2 bases, leaving 5 bases not matched to a gene. Germline CDR1 reads SGDLS; CDR2 reads YYNGEE. The CDR3 bases are TGTGCCAGCAGCGTAGTGGCGGGGGGTAACACAGATACGCAGTATTTT. Translated: CASSVVAGGNTDTQYF.

The rearrangement uses TRBV29-1 and TRBJ1-2; 9 nucleotides agree with TRBD1. Germline V gives CDR1 SQVTM, CDR2 ANQGSEA. This CDR3 region has 15 residues. V dropped 4 bases and J dropped 0; count of bases not matched to a gene: 6. CDR3: CSVGTGASTNYGYTF. CDR3 DNA sequence: TGCAGCGTTGGGACAGGGGCCTCTACTAACTATGGCTACACCTTC.

This chain joins TRBV3-1 (or the pseudogene TRBV3-2) and TRBJ2-1; possible D gene TRBD1, 6 bases. Looked up from germline, CDR1 is LGHDT and CDR2 is YNNKEL (reference sequence). This CDR3 has 16 residues. V lost 3 bases, J lost 2 bases, and 14 bases lay in between. The CDR3 sequence: CASSHLTRDTYNEQFF. DNA for the CDR3: TGTGCCAGCAGCCACCTCACCCGGGACACCTACAATGAGCAGTTCTTC.

V and J are TRBV11-2 and TRBJ2-1; 10 nucleotides match TRBD2. CDR3 length: 15 amino acids. CDR1 and CDR2 (germline): SGHAT, FQNNGV. The junction had 4 bases not matched to a gene; V was cut back by 1 base and J by 7 bases. CDR3 nucleotides: TGTGCCAGCAGCTTAGGGACTAGCGGAAGGAATGAGCAGTTCTTC. Its translation: CASSLGTSGRNEQFF.

The J gene is TRBJ2-3, the V gene TRBV19; weak D call: TRBD2 (6 bases). The CDR3 has 17 residues. V lost 3 bases and J 5 bases, leaving 21 bases between the germline ends. From germline, CDR1 is LNHDA and CDR2 SQIVND (reference sequence). CDR3 in DNA: TGTGCCAGTAGTATGATTCGGGAGAGTTTCAAGGGAGATACGCAGTATTTT. Protein: CASSMIRESFKGDTQYF.

This rearrangement joins TRBV6-6 to TRBJ1-3; no reliable D call. The length of the CDR3 is 14 residues. Per the germline V gene, CDR1 is MNHNY and CDR2 is SVGAGI (reference sequence). V lost 4 bases and J 7 bases, leaving 14 bases between the germline ends. CDR3 sequence reads: CASSSLRVGNTIYF. The CDR3 nucleotides are TGTGCCAGCAGTTCCCTACGGGTCGGGAACACCATATATTTT.

The V gene is TRBV2, the J gene TRBJ2-7, with D maybe TRBD1 (6 bases). The CDR3 is 15 amino acids. Germline CDR1 and CDR2: SNHLY and FYNNEI. The V end was cut by 8 bases, the J end by 3 bases, with 20 bases between. The CDR3 region is CASATSRGAIYEQYV. The CDR3 nucleotides are TGTGCCAGCGCTACATCCAGGGGCGCTATCTACGAGCAGTACGTC.